Each of the 31 T cell receptor beta chains below was sequenced from the same sample in a study of blood T cell repertoires in COVID-19. The data were produced by immunoSEQ multiplex PCR, yet TCRdb's version contains in-frame clones alone and is incomplete. Of some 11,000 clones listed, approximately 80% are singletons. The sequenced sample consisted of peripheral blood. Source of these receptors: an elderly man with acute or convalescent COVID-19.

The J gene is TRBJ2-7, the V gene TRBV6-1, with 9 bases matching TRBD1. Germline V gives CDR1 MNHNS, CDR2 SASEGT. The CDR3 covers 14 residues. With 1 base clipped from V and 5 bases from J, the junction kept 3 bases outside the gene matches. In nucleotides, the CDR3 is TGTGCCAGCAGTGAAGGGACAGGGGTGGACGAGCAGTACTTC. Translated, it gives CASSEGTGVDEQYF.

J is TRBJ2-3 and V is TRBV30; D call uncertain. V lost 4 bases to trimming and J lost 0 bases, with 8 bases between them. This CDR3 has 13 residues. Germline-derived CDR1 and CDR2 are GTSNPN and SVGIG (reference sequence). The CDR3, as DNA: TGTGCCTGGAAAGAACTAAGCACAGATACGCAGTATTTT. Translated, it gives CAWKELSTDTQYF.

The chain recombines TRBV10-3 with TRBJ1-2; possible D gene TRBD1, 5 bases. The germline V and J ends were trimmed by 2 bases and 7 bases, with 20 bases remaining between them. CDR1 is ENHRY and CDR2 is SYGVKD in the germline V gene. The CDR3 is 16 amino acids. CDR3 amino acids: CAISEIPTEFFGGYTF. The CDR3, as DNA: TGTGCCATCAGTGAGATTCCGACAGAGTTTTTCGGTGGCTACACCTTC.

This chain connects TRBV7-3 to TRBJ2-3, with 8 bases matching TRBD2. CDR1 is SGHTA and CDR2 is FQGTGA in the germline V gene. The CDR3 is 15 residues long. The V gene end was trimmed by 3 bases and the J gene end by 8 bases; junction bases not matched to a gene: 10. The CDR3 reads CASSFGPNGGVTQYF. DNA of the CDR3: TGTGCCAGCAGCTTCGGGCCCAACGGGGGGGTTACGCAGTATTTT.

V and J are TRBV6-5 and TRBJ1-2; the D gene is possibly TRBD1 (5 bases). Germline CDR1 MNHEY, CDR2 SVGAGI. Trimming pared 10 bases from V and 4 bases from J, leaving 16 bases between. This CDR3 is built from 13 residues. The CDR3 region has the DNA TGTGCCACGTCACCTCCTGGGGCCTATGGCTACACCTTC. It translates to CATSPPGAYGYTF.

V usage is TRBV6-5 and J usage is TRBJ1-1; TRBD1 aligns across 7 bases. V trimming: 5 bases; J trimming: 5 bases; junction bases outside the gene matches: 5. The CDR3 is 13 residues long. Germline V gene data show CDR1 as MNHEY and CDR2 as SVGAGI. This CDR3 reads CASSPRQGTEAFF. The CDR3 region has the DNA TGTGCCAGCAGTCCCCGACAGGGTACTGAAGCTTTCTTT.

The chain carries TRBV5-1 and TRBJ2-3; 10 nucleotides line up with TRBD2. CDR3 length equals 18 residues. Germline CDR1 and CDR2: SGHRS and YFSETQ. The trim removed 0 bases at V and 0 bases at J, leaving 7 bases unmatched. The CDR3 DNA reads as TGCGCCAGCAGCTTGGCTAGCGGGGGTTTCGCTAGCACAGATACGCAGTATTTT. Encoded protein: CASSLASGGFASTDTQYF.

The rearrangement joins TRBV19 to TRBJ2-4; maybe TRBD1 (5 bases). V was trimmed by 10 bases and J by 2 bases, leaving 21 bases between them. Germline CDR1 LNHDA, CDR2 SQIVND (reference sequence). CDR3 size: 16 residues. CDR3 in amino acids: CATRPGSREPKNIQYF. The CDR3 DNA is TGTGCCACCCGCCCAGGGTCCCGTGAACCCAAAAACATTCAGTACTTC.

The V and J genes are TRBV4-1 and TRBJ2-3; TRBD1 aligns across 11 bases. V shed 4 bases and J 9 bases; nucleotides not matched to a gene: 9. Germline lookup yields CDR1 MGHRA and CDR2 YSYEKL. The CDR3 consists of 15 residues. The CDR3 bases are TGCGCCAGCAGCCGGGGGACAGGGGGTTTGAGGACGCAGTATTTT. Encoded protein: CASSRGTGGLRTQYF.

The chain couples TRBV2 to TRBJ1-5; TRBD1 might be the D (5 bases). Trimming took 2 bases from V and 7 from J, leaving 9 bases between them. Germline values: CDR1 SNHLY, CDR2 FYNNEI. The CDR3 length is 13 residues. The CDR3 loop is CASSESGWQPQHF. The CDR3 DNA sequence: TGTGCCAGCAGTGAATCAGGGTGGCAGCCCCAGCATTTT.

The V and J genes are TRBV15 and TRBJ1-1, with D possibly matching TRBD1 (5 bases). This CDR3 has 17 residues. V lost 0 bases to trimming and J lost 1 base, with 15 bases between them. The germline CDR1 and CDR2 sequences are LNHNV and YYDKDF (reference sequence). CDR3 amino acids: CATSRDILSRANTEAFF. In DNA, the CDR3 is TGTGCCACCAGCAGAGATATACTCAGCAGGGCGAACACTGAAGCTTTCTTT.

This clone was observed a few times. This rearrangement joins TRBV5-6 to TRBJ2-7, with TRBD1 as a possible D gene (6 bases). The V end lost 4 bases, the J end lost 3 bases, and 20 bases lay between the germline ends. This CDR3 is 16 amino acids long. Germline assignment: CDR1 SGHDT and CDR2 YYEEEE. CDR3 coding DNA: TGTGCCAGCAGCCTCTCTTTCGTGGGGGCCGTCTACGAGCAGTACTTC. Translated: CASSLSFVGAVYEQYF.

V is TRBV20-1 and J is TRBJ2-7, with 11 positions matching TRBD1. Trimming took 3 bases from V and 7 from J; bases not matched to a gene: 8. This CDR3 region has 14 residues. Germline lookup yields CDR1 DFQATT and CDR2 SNEGSKA (reference sequence). The CDR3 here is CSASSDRGLEEQYF. DNA for the CDR3: TGCAGTGCTAGTTCGGACAGGGGGCTCGAAGAGCAGTACTTC.

This clone was seen a handful of times. This sequence joins TRBV5-1 and TRBJ1-1, with 7 bases matching TRBD1. The CDR3 is made up of 15 amino acids. V dropped 5 bases and J dropped 0; count of bases not matched to a gene: 7. Germline lookup yields CDR1 SGHRS and CDR2 YFSETQ. CDR3 nucleotides: TGCGCCAGCAGGGGGACAGATCCCTTGAACACTGAAGCTTTCTTT. It specifies CASRGTDPLNTEAFF.

V usage is TRBV4-3 and J usage is TRBJ1-1; no definite D call. Germline lookup yields CDR1 LGHNA and CDR2 YSLEER. Trimming pared 2 bases from V and 5 bases from J, leaving 15 bases between. The CDR3 is made up of 15 amino acids. This chain's CDR3 is CASSQSRFLGTEAFF. The CDR3 DNA reads as TGCGCCAGCAGCCAATCTCGGTTCCTCGGGACTGAAGCTTTCTTT.

The V and J genes are TRBV9 and TRBJ2-1, with a weak D call TRBD2 (7 bases). V was shortened by 0 bases and J by 5 bases, with 12 bases between the two germline ends. The CDR3 covers 15 residues. CDR1 is SGDLS, CDR2 YYNGEE, per germline. CDR3 nucleotide sequence: TGTGCCAGCAGCGTAGCTGGGGGGGCGAACAATGAGCAGTTCTTC. Amino acid sequence: CASSVAGGANNEQFF. Using reference TRBV9 and TRBJ2-1 for the parts outside the CDR3, the full variable domain is DSGVTQTPKHLITATGQRVTLRCSPRSGDLSVYWYQQSLDQGLQFLIQYYNGEERAKGNILERFSAQQFPDLHSELNLSSLELGDSALYFCASSVAGGANNEQFFGPGTRLTVL.

CDR3 in amino acids: CASRTGRGQETQYF. For the CDR3, the DNA is TGCGCCAGCCGGACAGGGCGAGGTCAAGAGACCCAGTACTTC. The chain combines TRBV5-1 with TRBJ2-5; the match to TRBD1 covers 8 bases. After removal of 7 bases from V and 2 bases from J, the junction contained 7 bases not matched to a gene. The CDR3 covers 14 residues. Germline V gene sequence: CDR1 SGHRS, CDR2 YFSETQ.

This rearrangement joins TRBV7-3 to TRBJ2-2, with 7 bases that match TRBD1. The V and J ends lost 5 bases and 6 bases, in that order; junction bases with no gene match: 9. The CDR3 runs to 15 residues. CDR1 and CDR2 (germline): SGHTA, FQGTGA. CDR3 in amino acids: CASSRTGAEAGELFF. In DNA, the CDR3 is TGTGCCAGCAGCCGAACAGGGGCCGAAGCCGGGGAGCTGTTTTTT.

The chain couples TRBV7-3 to TRBJ2-6; maybe TRBD2 (5 bases). Germline V lookup: CDR1 SGHTA, CDR2 FQGTGA. The CDR3 is 19 amino acids. V lost 1 base and J lost 0, with 16 bases in between. This CDR3 reads CASSLRVSSGNSGANVLTF. The CDR3 DNA sequence: TGTGCCAGCAGCTTAAGAGTTTCTTCGGGGAACTCTGGGGCCAACGTCCTGACTTTC.

The table lists this clone with a count of one. The gene calls are TRBV5-1 and TRBJ2-3; 9 bases match TRBD2. The germline gives CDR1 SGHRS, CDR2 YFSETQ. V lost 2 bases, J lost 3 bases, and 4 bases stayed unmatched. The CDR3 has 15 amino acids. The CDR3 DNA is TGCGCCAGCAGCTTTGTTACTAGCGGGACAGATACGCAGTATTTT. It specifies CASSFVTSGTDTQYF.

This clone was observed a few times. The chain combines TRBV4-1 with TRBJ1-1, with a weak D call TRBD1 (5 bases). Germline assignment: CDR1 MGHRA and CDR2 YSYEKL. This CDR3 has 16 residues. V was trimmed by 1 base and J by 7 bases, leaving 19 bases between them. CDR3 in amino acids: CASSQGPGSWTLEAFF. The CDR3 DNA is TGCGCCAGCAGCCAAGGGCCTGGATCCTGGACACTTGAAGCTTTCTTT.

V is TRBV2 and J is TRBJ1-5; 8 nucleotides match TRBD1. Germline CDR1 is SNHLY and CDR2 is FYNNEI. The CDR3 sequence is 13 residues long. Trimming at V came to 8 bases and at J to 3 bases, leaving 3 bases not matched to a gene. The CDR3 loop is CASQDRVNQPQHF. CDR3 coding DNA: TGTGCCAGCCAGGACAGGGTCAATCAGCCCCAGCATTTT.

The chain combines TRBV9 with TRBJ1-5; D gene uncertain. The CDR3 runs to 15 residues. The germline V gene has CDR1 SGDLS and CDR2 YYNGEE. V gave up 0 bases and J gave up 3 bases, with 10 bases separating them. The CDR3 region has the DNA TGTGCCAGCAGCGTAGACAGCCTTCCCAATCAGCCCCAGCATTTT. Its protein product is CASSVDSLPNQPQHF. Full variable domain (missing parts from reference TRBV9 and TRBJ1-5): DSGVTQTPKHLITATGQRVTLRCSPRSGDLSVYWYQQSLDQGLQFLIQYYNGEERAKGNILERFSAQQFPDLHSELNLSSLELGDSALYFCASSVDSLPNQPQHFGDGTRLSIL.

The chain employs TRBV5-1 and TRBJ2-7, with 11 bases lining up with TRBD1. Germline V gene sequence: CDR1 SGHRS, CDR2 YFSETQ. This CDR3 has 15 residues. V trimming: 4 bases; J trimming: 0 bases; junction bases outside the gene matches: 3. This CDR3 is CASSPGTGGSYEQYF. As DNA, the CDR3 is TGCGCCAGCAGCCCAGGGACAGGGGGCTCCTACGAGCAGTACTTC.

This rearrangement joins TRBV6-2 or TRBV6-3 to TRBJ2-2, with D possibly TRBD2 on 5 matching bases. The CDR3 has 14 residues. Germline-derived CDR1 and CDR2 are MNHEY and SVGEGT. Trimming took 2 bases from V and 2 from J, leaving 6 bases between them. The CDR3 sequence: CASSYRGNTGELFF. The CDR3 DNA reads TGTGCCAGCAGTTACCGGGGAAACACCGGGGAGCTGTTTTTT.

This chain connects TRBV3-1 (or the pseudogene TRBV3-2) to TRBJ1-2, with 11 bases aligning to TRBD1. V was clipped by 4 bases and J by 3 bases; unmatched bases: 7. In germline, CDR1 is LGHDT, CDR2 YNNKEL (reference sequence). The CDR3 consists of 16 residues. The CDR3 protein is CASSRTPGQGDYGYTF. The DNA for the CDR3 is TGTGCCAGCAGCCGCACCCCGGGACAGGGGGACTATGGCTACACCTTC.

The chain employs TRBV6-5 and TRBJ2-2; D perhaps matches TRBD1 (5 bases). The CDR3 is made up of 14 amino acids. Trimming took 7 bases from V and 3 from J, leaving 12 bases between them. The germline gives CDR1 MNHEY, CDR2 SVGAGI. DNA of the CDR3: TGTGCCAGCAAACATAGCAGGGACACCGGGGAGCTGTTTTTT. Translation: CASKHSRDTGELFF.

The chain uses TRBV6-5 and TRBJ2-1, with 8 bases that match TRBD1. The CDR3 consists of 14 residues. The V segment lost 7 bases and the J segment 7 bases; nucleotides outside the gene matches: 9. Germline assignment: CDR1 MNHEY and CDR2 SVGAGI. CDR3 sequence reads: CASKPATGANEQFF. Here the CDR3 DNA reads TGTGCCAGCAAGCCGGCGACAGGGGCAAATGAGCAGTTCTTC.

The chain has TRBV28 and TRBJ1-1; no clear D gene. This CDR3 has 13 residues. Trimming pared 8 bases from V and 0 bases from J, leaving 10 bases between. Germline assignment: CDR1 MDHEN and CDR2 SYDVKM. DNA of the CDR3: TGTGCCAGCCTAAACAGCATGAACACTGAAGCTTTCTTT. This encodes CASLNSMNTEAFF. Complete variable domain (other parts from reference TRBV28 and TRBJ1-1): DVKVTQSSRYLVKRTGEKVFLECVQDMDHENMFWYRQDPGLGLRLIYFSYDVKMKEKGDIPEGYSVSREKKERFSLILESASTNQTSMYLCASLNSMNTEAFFGQGTRLTVV.

The J gene is TRBJ2-5, the V gene TRBV15; tentative D call: TRBD1 (5 bases). This CDR3 is 14 amino acids long. Germline values: CDR1 LNHNV, CDR2 YYDKDF (reference sequence). V shed 1 base and J shed 6 bases, with 12 bases lying between them. CDR3 coding DNA: TGTGCCACCAGCAGAGCTACAGGTCTGAAGACCCAGTACTTC. Amino acids: CATSRATGLKTQYF.

CDR3 region: CASSYIPGQVSSYNSPLHF. In DNA, the CDR3 is TGTGCCAGCAGCTACATTCCGGGACAGGTCTCTTCCTATAATTCACCCCTCCACTTT. The rearrangement uses TRBV2 and TRBJ1-6; 8 bases are shared with TRBD1. Germline V CDR1 and CDR2: SNHLY, FYNNEI. Unmatched junction bases numbered 14, after V lost 6 bases and J lost 1 base. CDR3 length: 19 residues.